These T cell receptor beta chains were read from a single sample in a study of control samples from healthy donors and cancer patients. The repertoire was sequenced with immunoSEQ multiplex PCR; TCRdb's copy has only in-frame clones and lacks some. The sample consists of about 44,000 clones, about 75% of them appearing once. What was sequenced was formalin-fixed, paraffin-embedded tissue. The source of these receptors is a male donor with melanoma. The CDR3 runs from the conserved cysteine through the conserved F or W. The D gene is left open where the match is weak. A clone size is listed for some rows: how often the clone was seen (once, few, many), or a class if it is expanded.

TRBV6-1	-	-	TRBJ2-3	CASSDLDSYTDTQYF	TGTGCCAGCAGTGACCTTGACAGTTACACAGATACGCAGTATTTT
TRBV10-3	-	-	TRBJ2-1	CAISVGNEQFF	TGTGCCATCAGTGTCGGGAATGAGCAGTTCTTC
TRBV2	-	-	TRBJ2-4	CASEGSGGKNIQYF	TGTGCCAGCGAGGGAAGTGGGGGAAAAAACATTCAGTACTTC
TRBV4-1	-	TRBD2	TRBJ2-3	CASSQGGAGGGTDTQYF	TGCGCCAGCAGCCAAGGAGGAGCGGGAGGAGGTACAGATACGCAGTATTTT
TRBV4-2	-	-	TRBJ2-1	CASSQEGEARQFF	TGTGCCAGCAGCCAAGAGGGAGAAGCGAGGCAGTTCTTC
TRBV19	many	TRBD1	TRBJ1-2	CASRRQGDGYTF	TGTGCCAGTAGGAGACAGGGAGATGGCTACACCTTC
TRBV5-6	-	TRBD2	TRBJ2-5	CASSFFRLAGGPGETQYF	TGTGCCAGCAGCTTCTTTCGGCTAGCGGGAGGGCCTGGGGAGACCCAGTACTTC
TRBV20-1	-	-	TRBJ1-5	CSASLQDQPQHF	TGCAGTGCTAGTCTGCAAGATCAGCCCCAGCATTTT
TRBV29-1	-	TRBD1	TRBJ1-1	CSARQGTEAFF	TGCAGCGCTCGACAGGGCACTGAAGCTTTCTTT
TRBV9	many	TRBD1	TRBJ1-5	CASSRGLGNQPQHF	TGTGCCAGCAGTAGGGGGCTTGGCAATCAGCCCCAGCATTTT
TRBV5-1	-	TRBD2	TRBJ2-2	CASSRGPSGSNTGELFF	TGCGCCAGCAGCAGAGGCCCTAGCGGGAGTAACACCGGGGAGCTGTTTTTT
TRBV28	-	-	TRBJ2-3	CASSPSAASTDTQYF	TGTGCCAGCAGTCCCTCGGCGGCGAGCACAGATACGCAGTATTTT
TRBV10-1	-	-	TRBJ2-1	CASSEGGSYNEQFF	TGCGCCAGCAGTGAAGGCGGGTCGTACAATGAGCAGTTCTTC
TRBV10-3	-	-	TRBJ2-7	CAISERAESYEQYF	TGTGCCATCAGTGAGAGGGCAGAGTCCTACGAGCAGTACTTC
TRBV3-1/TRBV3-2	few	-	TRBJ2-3	CASSRLRDTQYF	TGTGCCAGCAGCCGATTGAGAGATACGCAGTATTTT
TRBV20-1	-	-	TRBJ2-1	CSASGQGRNEQFF	TGCAGTGCTAGTGGTCAGGGTCGCAATGAGCAGTTCTTC
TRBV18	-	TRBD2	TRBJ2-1	CASSPLAGGSYNEQFF	TGTGCCAGCTCACCTCTAGCGGGAGGGTCATACAATGAGCAGTTCTTC
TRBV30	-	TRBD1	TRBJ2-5	CAWSVIGPGTGQETQYF	TGTGCCTGGAGTGTCATTGGTCCCGGGACAGGTCAAGAAACCCAGTACTTC
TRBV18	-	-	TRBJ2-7	CASSSQDSPYEQYF	TGTGCCAGCTCATCGCAGGACAGTCCCTACGAGCAGTACTTC
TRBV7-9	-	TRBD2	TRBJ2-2	CASTPSGNTGELFF	TGTGCCAGCACCCCTAGCGGGAACACCGGGGAGCTGTTTTTT
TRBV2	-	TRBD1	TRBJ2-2	CASRQGQYTGELFF	TGTGCCAGCCGCCAGGGACAGTACACCGGGGAGCTGTTTTTT
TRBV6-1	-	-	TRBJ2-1	CASSDSGFGASMDEQFF	TGTGCCAGCAGTGATTCGGGTTTCGGGGCCAGCATGGATGAGCAGTTCTTC
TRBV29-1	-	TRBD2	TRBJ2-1	CSVGSTSGMRNEQFF	TGCAGCGTCGGTTCAACTAGCGGGATGAGGAATGAGCAGTTCTTC
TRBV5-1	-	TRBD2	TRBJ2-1	CASRGSGSYEQFF	TGCGCCAGCAGGGGTAGCGGGAGCTATGAGCAGTTCTTC
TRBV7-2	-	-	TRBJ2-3	CASSTGMSPDTQYF	TGTGCCAGCAGCACCGGGATGAGCCCAGATACGCAGTATTTT
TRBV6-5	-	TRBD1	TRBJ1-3	CASSQQGRRNTIYF	TGTGCCAGCAGTCAACAGGGGAGGAGAAACACCATATATTTT
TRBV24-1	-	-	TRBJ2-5	CATSDLLHGGETQYF	TGTGCCACCAGTGATTTGCTTCACGGCGGGGAGACCCAGTACTTC
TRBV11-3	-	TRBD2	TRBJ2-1	CASSFGTSVDEQFF	TGTGCCAGCAGCTTTGGGACTAGCGTGGATGAGCAGTTCTTC
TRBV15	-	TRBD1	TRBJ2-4	CATSRDPRTGVQLAKNIQYF	TGTGCCACCAGCAGAGATCCGAGGACAGGGGTCCAACTAGCCAAAAACATTCAGTACTTC
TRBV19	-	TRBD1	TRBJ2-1	CASSARTGASYNEQFF	TGTGCCAGTAGTGCCCGAACAGGGGCCTCCTACAATGAGCAGTTCTTC
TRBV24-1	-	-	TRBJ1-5	CATSESPVWGKGQPQHF	TGTGCCACCAGTGAATCCCCCGTATGGGGTAAGGGGCAGCCCCAGCATTTT
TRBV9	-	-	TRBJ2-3	CASSVDGWRLAHTDTQYF	TGTGCCAGCAGCGTAGACGGGTGGCGCCTAGCGCACACAGATACGCAGTATTTT
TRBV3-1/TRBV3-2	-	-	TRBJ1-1	CASSHQTGGAFF	TGTGCCAGCAGCCACCAGACTGGGGGAGCTTTCTTT
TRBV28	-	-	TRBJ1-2	CASSRPWTYGYTF	TGTGCCAGCAGCCGGCCTTGGACCTATGGCTACACCTTC
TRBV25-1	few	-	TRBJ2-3	CASSEIRGVASYTQYF	TGTGCCAGCAGTGAAATACGGGGAGTGGCGTCGTATACGCAGTATTTT
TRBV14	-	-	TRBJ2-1	CASSQVPYQTNEQFF	TGTGCCAGCAGCCAAGTCCCGTACCAGACCAATGAGCAGTTCTTC
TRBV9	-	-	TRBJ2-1	CASSLTDGAGYNEQFF	TGTGCCAGCAGCCTAACCGACGGGGCCGGGTACAATGAGCAGTTCTTC
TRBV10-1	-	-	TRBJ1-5	CASKGRDQPQHF	TGCGCCAGCAAAGGGAGGGATCAGCCCCAGCATTTT
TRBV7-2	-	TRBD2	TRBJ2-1	CASSLRAGGLYNEQFF	TGTGCCAGCAGCCTCCGAGCGGGAGGGCTCTACAATGAGCAGTTCTTC
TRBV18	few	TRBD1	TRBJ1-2	CASSPQGDLGYTF	TGTGCCAGCTCACCTCAGGGGGACCTTGGCTACACCTTC
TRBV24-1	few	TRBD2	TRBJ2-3	CATSDLQRDTDTQYF	TGTGCCACCAGTGATCTACAGCGGGACACAGATACGCAGTATTTT
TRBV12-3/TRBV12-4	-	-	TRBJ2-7	CASSGTLFLEQYF	TGTGCCTCGTCCGGGACCTTGTTCCTCGAGCAGTACTTC
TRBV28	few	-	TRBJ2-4	CASSWSRGLLKNIQYF	TGTGCCAGCAGTTGGAGTCGGGGGCTGTTGAAAAACATTCAGTACTTC
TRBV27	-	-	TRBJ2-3	CASSFGNTQYF	TGTGCCAGCAGTTTTGGGAATACGCAGTATTTT
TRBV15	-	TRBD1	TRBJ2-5	CATSRSRDRGRETQYF	TGTGCCACCAGCAGGAGCCGGGACAGGGGAAGAGAGACCCAGTACTTC
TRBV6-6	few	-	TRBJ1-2	CASSKRGANYGYTF	TGTGCCAGCAGTAAACGAGGGGCTAACTATGGCTACACCTTC
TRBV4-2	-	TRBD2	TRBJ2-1	CASSQGGRLNEQFF	TGTGCCAGCAGCCAAGGCGGGAGATTAAATGAGCAGTTCTTC
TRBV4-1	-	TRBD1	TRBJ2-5	CASSQRDREAETQYF	TGCGCCAGCAGCCAAAGGGACAGGGAAGCAGAGACCCAGTACTTC
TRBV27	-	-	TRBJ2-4	CASSLQGQAKNIQYF	TGTGCCAGCAGTTTGCAGGGTCAGGCCAAAAACATTCAGTACTTC
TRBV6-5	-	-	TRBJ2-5	CASSYGGGTVPETQYF	TGTGCCAGCAGTTACGGTGGGGGGACAGTCCCAGAGACCCAGTACTTC
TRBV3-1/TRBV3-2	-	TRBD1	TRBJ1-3	CASSQPQGAGGNTIYF	TGTGCCAGCAGCCAACCCCAGGGGGCAGGGGGAAACACCATATATTTT
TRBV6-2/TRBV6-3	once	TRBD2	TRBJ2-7	CASSYSGTSGTYEQYF	TGTGCCAGCAGTTACTCGGGGACTAGCGGTACCTACGAGCAGTACTTC
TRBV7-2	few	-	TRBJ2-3	CASSLGLVRSDTQYF	TGTGCCAGCAGCTTAGGTCTAGTACGCAGTGATACGCAGTATTTT
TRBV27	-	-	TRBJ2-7	CASSLTGYEQYF	TGTGCCAGCAGTTTGACTGGCTACGAGCAGTACTTC
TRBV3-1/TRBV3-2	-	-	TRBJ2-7	CASSQGLGSEQYF	TGTGCCAGCAGCCAAGGACTGGGAAGCGAGCAGTACTTC
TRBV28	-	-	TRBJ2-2	CASSSGLRNTGELFF	TGTGCCAGCAGTTCCGGACTGAGAAACACCGGGGAGCTGTTTTTT
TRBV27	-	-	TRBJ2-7	CASSTQTSPYEQYF	TGTGCCAGCAGTACCCAGACAAGTCCCTACGAGCAGTACTTC
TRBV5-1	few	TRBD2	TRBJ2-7	CASSQNSGSSHEQYF	TGCGCCAGCAGCCAGAATAGCGGGAGCAGCCACGAGCAGTACTTC
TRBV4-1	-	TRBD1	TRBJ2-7	CASSQRVRDRSSYEQYF	TGCGCCAGCAGCCAAAGAGTCCGGGACAGGAGCTCCTACGAGCAGTACTTC
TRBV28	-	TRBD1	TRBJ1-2	CASSYGTGLHYGYTF	TGTGCCAGCAGTTATGGGACAGGCCTTCACTATGGCTACACCTTC